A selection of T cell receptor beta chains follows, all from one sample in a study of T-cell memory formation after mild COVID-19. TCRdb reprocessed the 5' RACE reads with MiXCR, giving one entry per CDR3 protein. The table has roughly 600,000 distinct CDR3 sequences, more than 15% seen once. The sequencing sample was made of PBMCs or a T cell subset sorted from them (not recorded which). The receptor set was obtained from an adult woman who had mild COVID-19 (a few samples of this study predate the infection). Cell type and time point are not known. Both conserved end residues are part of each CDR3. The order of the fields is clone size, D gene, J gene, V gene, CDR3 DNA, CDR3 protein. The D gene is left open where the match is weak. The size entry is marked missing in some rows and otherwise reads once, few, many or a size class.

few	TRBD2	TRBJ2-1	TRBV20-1	TGCAGTGCTAGAGACCCACTGGCGGGGGGGCGGCTAAACAATGAGCAGTTCTTC	CSARDPLAGGRLNNEQFF
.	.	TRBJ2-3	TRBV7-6	TGTGCCAGCAGCCTAAGGACTGATAAGACGCAGTATTTT	CASSLRTDKTQYF
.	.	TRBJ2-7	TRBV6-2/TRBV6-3	TGTGCCAGCAGTTACCCCCCGGGACATGGGCGATACGAGCAGTACTTC	CASSYPPGHGRYEQYF
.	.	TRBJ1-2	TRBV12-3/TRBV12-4	TGTGCCAGCAGTTCACAGGGATTTGGTGGCTACACCTTC	CASSSQGFGGYTF
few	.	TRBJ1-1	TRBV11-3	TGTGCCAGCAGCTCCCTCGCGGGAAACACTGAAGCTTTCTTT	CASSSLAGNTEAFF
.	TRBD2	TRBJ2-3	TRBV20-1	TGCAGTGCTCAGGGGACTAGCGGGAGCTCAGATACGCAGTATTTT	CSAQGTSGSSDTQYF
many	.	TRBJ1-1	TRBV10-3	TGTGCCAGTTCACAGGGAGAGAACACTGAAGCTTTCTTT	CASSQGENTEAFF
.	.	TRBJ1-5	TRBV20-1	TGCAGTGCTAGTTTGGGGAATCAGCCCCAGCATTTT	CSASLGNQPQHF
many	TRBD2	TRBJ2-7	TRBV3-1	TGTGCCAGCAGATCTAGCGGGCTCTCCTACGAGCAGTACTTC	CASRSSGLSYEQYF
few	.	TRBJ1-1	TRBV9	TGTGCCAGCAGCGTAGCTACAGGGAACCCTGAAGCTTTCTTT	CASSVATGNPEAFF
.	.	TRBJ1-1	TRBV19	TGTGCCAGTAGTATTGCAGGGGCACGGACTGAAGCTTTCTTT	CASSIAGARTEAFF
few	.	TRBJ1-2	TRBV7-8	TGTGCCAGCAGCTCAGCGGGGGAGGGGAGAACCTTC	CASSSAGEGRTF
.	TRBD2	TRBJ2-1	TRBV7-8	TGTGCCAGCACCCAGAACCTGGGACTAGCCCAATTGGAGCAGTTCTTC	CASTQNLGLAQLEQFF
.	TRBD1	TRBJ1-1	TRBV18	TGTGCCAGCTCCCCAGGGGGCCGGACTGAAGCTTTCTTT	CASSPGGRTEAFF
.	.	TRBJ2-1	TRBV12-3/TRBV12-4	TGTGCCAGCAGTTGGCAGAGGATAAGCAATGAGCAGTTCTTC	CASSWQRISNEQFF
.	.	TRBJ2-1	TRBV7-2	TGTGCCAGCAGCTTAGGGCCCGGCGGGGCGTGGAATGAGCAGTTCTTC	CASSLGPGGAWNEQFF